This TCR beta chain derives from a study of blood T cell repertoires in COVID-19. Study-level background: The United States, Italy and Spain were the sources of the acute and convalescent COVID-19 samples. PBMCs, B-cell-depleted T cells, or T cells were the source of the cDNA or gDNA that made up the material.

The CDR3 loop spans 14 amino acids. Germline values: CDR1 SGHDT, CDR2 YYEEEE. V dropped 2 bases and J dropped 5; count of bases not matched to a gene: 6. Measured with immunoSEQ multiplex PCR; TCRdb has only the in-frame clones, and not every one. Among some 100,000 clones listed, roughly 89% were seen once. This clonotype was sampled from a man between 65 and 85 years old with acute or convalescent COVID-19. Material for sequencing was peripheral blood. V is TRBV5-6 and J is TRBJ2-7; TRBD1 matches at 8 bases. The CDR3 sequence: CASSFWDRTNEQYF. The CDR3 DNA reads as TGTGCCAGCAGCTTCTGGGACAGGACCAACGAGCAGTACTTC.